These 3 T cell receptor beta chains originate from one sample sequenced in a study of blood T cell repertoires in COVID-19. Using immunoSEQ multiplex PCR, the repertoire was profiled, and TCRdb retains in-frame clones only, with some absent. The sample has approximately 150,000 clones; roughly four fifths are singletons. Sequenced material: peripheral blood. These receptors were taken from a human donor in a cohort sampled during active COVID-19.

The rearrangement joins TRBV28 to TRBJ1-2, with D maybe TRBD1 (5 bases). This CDR3 contains 14 residues. The V end lost 4 bases, the J end lost 8 bases, and 17 bases lay between the germline ends. The V gene's germline CDR1 is MDHEN and CDR2 SYDVKM. The CDR3 coding sequence is TGTGCCAGCAGTTCCCCCCGGGGGAGGAAGGGCTACACCTTC. Its protein product is CASSSPRGRKGYTF.

The chain links TRBV18 to TRBJ1-2, with TRBD1 matching over 9 bases. V gave up 6 bases and J gave up 5 bases; unmatched junction bases: 10. Germline CDR1 KGHSH, CDR2 LQKENI. The CDR3 length is 15 residues. The CDR3 loop reads CASSNDRTGVYGYTF. The CDR3 DNA is TGTGCCAGCTCCAATGACCGGACAGGGGTGTATGGCTACACCTTC.

The chain links TRBV13 to TRBJ2-7; a weak D match, TRBD2 (5 bases). The CDR3 is 15 residues long. Germline lookup yields CDR1 PRHDT and CDR2 FYEKMQ (reference sequence). Trimming stripped 5 bases from V and 6 bases from J, with 20 bases between. The CDR3 spells CASSLENPAGVEQYF. The CDR3 DNA reads TGTGCCAGCAGCCTGGAGAACCCCGCCGGGGTCGAGCAGTACTTC.